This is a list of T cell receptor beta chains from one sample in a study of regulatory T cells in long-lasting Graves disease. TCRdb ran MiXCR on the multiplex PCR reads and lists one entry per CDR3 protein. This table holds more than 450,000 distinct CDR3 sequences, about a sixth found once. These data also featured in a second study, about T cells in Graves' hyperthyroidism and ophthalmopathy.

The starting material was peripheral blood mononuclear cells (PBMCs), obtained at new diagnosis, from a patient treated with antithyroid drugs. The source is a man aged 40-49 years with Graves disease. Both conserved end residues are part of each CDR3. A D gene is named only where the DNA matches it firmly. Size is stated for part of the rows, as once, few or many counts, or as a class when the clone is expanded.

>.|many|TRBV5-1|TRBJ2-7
TGCGCCAGCAGACGACAGCTTTCAGGCGGGCAGTACTTC
CASRRQLSGGQYF
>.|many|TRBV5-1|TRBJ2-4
TGCGCCAGCAGCTTGAATTGGAACATTCAGTACTTC
CASSLNWNIQYF
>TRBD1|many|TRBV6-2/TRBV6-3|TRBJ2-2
TGTGCCAGCAGTCCACCGGACAGGCCGAACACCGGGGAGCTGTTTTTT
CASSPPDRPNTGELFF
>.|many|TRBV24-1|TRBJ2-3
TGTGCCACCAGTGACCCGCCTGCAGATACGCAGTATTTT
CATSDPPADTQYF
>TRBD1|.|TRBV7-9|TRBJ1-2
TGTGCCAGCAGCACGGGACAGGGGTTTGGCTACACCTTC
CASSTGQGFGYTF
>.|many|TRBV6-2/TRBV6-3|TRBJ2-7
TGTGCCAGCAGTTACTCAGCGGCAGGGTGGGAATACGAGCAGTACTTC
CASSYSAAGWEYEQYF
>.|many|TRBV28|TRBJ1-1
TGTGCCAGCAGTATGGGGGCGCAGACTGAAGCTTTCTTT
CASSMGAQTEAFF
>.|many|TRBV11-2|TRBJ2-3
TGTGCCAGCAGCTGGAGATTAGGGGATACGCAGTATTTT
CASSWRLGDTQYF
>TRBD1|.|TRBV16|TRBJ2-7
TGTGCCAGCAGTCTTTCTACCGGGACAGGGGGCTACGAGCAGTACTTC
CASSLSTGTGGYEQYF
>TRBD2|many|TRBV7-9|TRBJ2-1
TGTGCCAGCAGCCCCCCGATAAGTGGGGGAGGGCCGGGTAATGAGCAGTTCTTC
CASSPPISGGGPGNEQFF
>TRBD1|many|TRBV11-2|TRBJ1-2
TGTGCCAGCAGCTTAGATATAGACAGGGTGTCTGGCTACACCTTC
CASSLDIDRVSGYTF
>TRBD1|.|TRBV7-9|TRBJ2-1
TGTGCCAGCAGCTCGCATGATGGACAGGGGGCTTGGGATGAGCAGTTCTTC
CASSSHDGQGAWDEQFF
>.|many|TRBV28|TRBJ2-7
TGTGCCAGCAGTTTTCCGGGACCTACTACCTACGAGCAGTACTTC
CASSFPGPTTYEQYF
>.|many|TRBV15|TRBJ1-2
TGTGCCACCAGCCCGCGGGACTGGGGGGAATTTGGCTACACCTTC
CATSPRDWGEFGYTF
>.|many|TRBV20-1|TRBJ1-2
TGCAGTGCTAAGGGGGGGTACTATGGCTACACCTTC
CSAKGGYYGYTF
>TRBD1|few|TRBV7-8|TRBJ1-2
TGTGCCAGCAGCGCAAACAGGGGCAGCTATGGCTACACCTTC
CASSANRGSYGYTF
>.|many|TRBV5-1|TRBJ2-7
TGCGCCAGCAGCTTGCAGCCGCCCTACGAGCAGTACTTC
CASSLQPPYEQYF
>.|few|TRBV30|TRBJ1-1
TGTGCCTGGACCAGGCAGAATGGCGGGATTACTGAAGCTTTCTTT
CAWTRQNGGITEAFF
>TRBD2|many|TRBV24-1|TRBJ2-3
TGTGCCACCAGTCGTACTAGCGGGAGGGGAGCAGATACGCAGTATTTT
CATSRTSGRGADTQYF
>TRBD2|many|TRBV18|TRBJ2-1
TGTGCCAGCTCACTACAGCGGGAGGCCCTCAATGAGCAGTTCTTC
CASSLQREALNEQFF
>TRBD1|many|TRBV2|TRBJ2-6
TGTGCCAGCAGTGGGACAGGGGTTGATGGGGCCAACGTCCTGACTTTC
CASSGTGVDGANVLTF
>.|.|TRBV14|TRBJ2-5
TGTGCCAGCAGCCAAGCGTTGGGGTCCTTGTCGCGACAAGAGACCCAGTACTTC
CASSQALGSLSRQETQYF
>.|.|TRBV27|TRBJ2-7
TGTGCCAGCAGTTTACTGGCAGGCCCAGGACCCATTCTTTCCTACGAGCAGTACTTC
CASSLLAGPGPILSYEQYF
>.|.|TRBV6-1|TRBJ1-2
TGTGCCAGCAGTCTACAGGGCTACTATGGCTACACCTTC
CASSLQGYYGYTF
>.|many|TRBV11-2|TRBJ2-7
TGTGCCAGCAGCTTAAATAGGGGTTCCTACGAGCAGTACTTC
CASSLNRGSYEQYF
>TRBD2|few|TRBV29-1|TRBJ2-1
TGCAGCGTTGGCCCCGGGACTAGCGGGGGAAATGAGCAGTTCTTC
CSVGPGTSGGNEQFF
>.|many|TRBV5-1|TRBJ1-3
TGCGCCAGCAGCTTGAAGCGGCAGGGTTATGGAAACACCATATATTTT
CASSLKRQGYGNTIYF
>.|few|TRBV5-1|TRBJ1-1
TGCGCCAGCAGCCGCGGGGACGTTGTGAACACTGAAGCTTTCTTT
CASSRGDVVNTEAFF
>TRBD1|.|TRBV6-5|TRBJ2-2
TGTGCCAGCAGTTGGGGGACAGGGAATTCGGGGGAGCTGTTTTTT
CASSWGTGNSGELFF
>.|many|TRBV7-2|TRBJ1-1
TGTGCCAGCAGCTTAGATCCAGGGGATACTGAAGCTTTCTTT
CASSLDPGDTEAFF
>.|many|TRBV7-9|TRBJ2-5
TGTGCCAGCAGCCGCCTGTTCGGGCAAGAGACCCAGTACTTC
CASSRLFGQETQYF
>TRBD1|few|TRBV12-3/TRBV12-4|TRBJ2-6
TGTGCCAGCAGTCTACAGGGTTGGCAGGGGGCGGGAGGGGCCAACGTCCTGACTTTC
CASSLQGWQGAGGANVLTF
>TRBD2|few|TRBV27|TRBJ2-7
TGTGCCAGCAGAAGTAGCGGGAGGGCCTTCTACGAGCAGTACTTC
CASRSSGRAFYEQYF
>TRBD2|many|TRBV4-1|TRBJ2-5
TGCGCCAGCAGCCAAGGGACTAGCGGGATCGTAGAGACCCAGTACTTC
CASSQGTSGIVETQYF
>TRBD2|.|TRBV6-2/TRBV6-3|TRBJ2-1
TGTGCCAGCACCCCACCCCCCCACCTAGCGGGAAACAATGAGCAGTTCTTC
CASTPPPHLAGNNEQFF
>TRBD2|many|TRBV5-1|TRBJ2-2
TGCGCCAGCAGCCTCTTAACTAGCGGGATAGGACCCGGGGAGCTGTTTTTT
CASSLLTSGIGPGELFF
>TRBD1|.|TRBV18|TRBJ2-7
TGTGCCAGCTCGGCCGGGACAGGGTCATCCTACGAGCAGTACTTC
CASSAGTGSSYEQYF
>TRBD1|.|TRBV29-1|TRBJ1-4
TGCAGCGCACAGGGGGCTTACGATGAAAAACTGTTTTTT
CSAQGAYDEKLFF
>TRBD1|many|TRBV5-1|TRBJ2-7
TGCGCCAGCAGCACACCCGGGACAGGGTATCCCTACGAGCAGTACTTC
CASSTPGTGYPYEQYF
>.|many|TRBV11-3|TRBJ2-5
TGTGCCAGCAGCTTAGATGGGTCACAGTACCAAGAGACCCAGTACTTC
CASSLDGSQYQETQYF
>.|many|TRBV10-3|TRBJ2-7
TGTGCCATGGGGGCCCCGGTCCCAAGGGACGAGCAGTACTTC
CAMGAPVPRDEQYF
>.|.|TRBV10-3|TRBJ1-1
TGTGCCATCAGTGAGTACGGGACGTATAACACTGAAGCTTTCTTT
CAISEYGTYNTEAFF
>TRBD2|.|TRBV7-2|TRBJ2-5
TGTGCCAGCAGCCAGACTAGCGGGCTAGAAGAGACCCAGTACTTC
CASSQTSGLEETQYF
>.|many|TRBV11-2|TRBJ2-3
TGTGCCAGCAGCCCAGGGTTTCGGTTCACAGATACGCAGTATTTT
CASSPGFRFTDTQYF
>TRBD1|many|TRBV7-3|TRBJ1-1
TGTGCCAGCAGCGCCGGGACAGGGGATGTAGCCACTGAAGCTTTCTTT
CASSAGTGDVATEAFF